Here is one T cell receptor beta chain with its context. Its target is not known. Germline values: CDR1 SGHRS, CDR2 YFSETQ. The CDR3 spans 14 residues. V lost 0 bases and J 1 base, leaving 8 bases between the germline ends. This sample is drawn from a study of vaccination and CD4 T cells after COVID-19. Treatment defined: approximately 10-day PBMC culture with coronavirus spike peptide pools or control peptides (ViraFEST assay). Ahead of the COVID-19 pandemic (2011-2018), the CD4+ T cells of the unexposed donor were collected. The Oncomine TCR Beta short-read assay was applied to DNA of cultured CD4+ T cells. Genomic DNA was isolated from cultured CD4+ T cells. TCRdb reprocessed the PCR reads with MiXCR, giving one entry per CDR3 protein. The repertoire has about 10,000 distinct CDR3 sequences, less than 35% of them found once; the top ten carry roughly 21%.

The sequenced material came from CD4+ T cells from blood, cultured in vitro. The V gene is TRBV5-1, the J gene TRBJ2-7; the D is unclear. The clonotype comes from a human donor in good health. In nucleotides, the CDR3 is TGCGCCAGCAGCTTGGGCGGCAGTTCCTACGAGCAGTACTTC. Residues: CASSLGGSSYEQYF. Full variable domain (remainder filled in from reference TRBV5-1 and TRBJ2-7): KAGVTQTPRYLIKTRGQQVTLSCSPISGHRSVSWYQQTPGQGLQFLFEYFSETQRNKGNFPGRFSGRQFSNSRSEMNVSTLELGDSALYLCASSLGGSSYEQYFGPGTRLTVT.